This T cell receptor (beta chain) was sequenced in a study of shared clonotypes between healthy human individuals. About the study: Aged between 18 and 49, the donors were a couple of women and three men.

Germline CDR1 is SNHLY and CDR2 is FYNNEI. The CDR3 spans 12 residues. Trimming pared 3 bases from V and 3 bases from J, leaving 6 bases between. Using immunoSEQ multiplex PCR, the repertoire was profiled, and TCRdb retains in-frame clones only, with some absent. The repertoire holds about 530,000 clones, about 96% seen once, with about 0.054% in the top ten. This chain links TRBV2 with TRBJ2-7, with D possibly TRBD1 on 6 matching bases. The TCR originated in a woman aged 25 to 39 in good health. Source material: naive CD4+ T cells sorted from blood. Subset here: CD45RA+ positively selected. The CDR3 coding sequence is TGTGCCAGCAGTGAGACAGGCTACGAGCAGTACTTC. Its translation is CASSETGYEQYF.